This T cell receptor (beta chain) emerged from a study of beta chain features in type 1 diabetes. General observations from the study: A moderate, significant TCRB CDR3 shortening appeared in type 1 diabetes across four CD4+ subsets.

Unmatched junction bases numbered 2, after V lost 4 bases and J lost 2 bases. This CDR3 contains 15 residues. Germline CDR1 is KGHSH and CDR2 is LQKENI. Expressed TCRB transcripts were sequenced because the entire RNA isolate underwent reverse transcription. Here immunoSEQ multiplex PCR was the method, and the copy in TCRdb shows in-frame clones only, minus some. This sample has over 200,000 clones, with approximately 10% found just once. This clone was detected a few times. The antigen is not known. This clonotype originated in a man younger than 45 with type 1 diabetes. Source material: naive CD4+ T cells from blood. The genes are TRBV18 and TRBJ2-3; TRBD1 aligns across 11 bases. CDR3 in amino acids: CASSRGQGATDTQYF. CDR3 bases: TGTGCCAGCTCACGCGGACAGGGGGCCACAGATACGCAGTATTTT.